Below, one TCR beta chain is given with its context. Its antigen is unidentified. These data belong to a study of response to subunit inactivated influenza vaccine. Findings and limits, study-wide: Each seasonal flu vaccination may recruit only limited new T cells, authors suggested.

TCRdb used MiXCR to reprocess the RT-PCR reads, holding one entry per CDR3 protein. The sample includes about 500,000 distinct CDR3 sequences, around 13% of them seen just once. Trimming took 8 bases from V and 3 from J, leaving 10 bases between them. There are 13 residues in the CDR3. This specimen was PBMCs from blood, taken roughly 47 days after vaccination. The chain joins TRBV12-3 or TRBV12-4 to TRBJ1-4; D not certain. This clonotype was obtained from a man aged 50 to 60 who received an inactivated influenza vaccine. The CDR3 spells CASRKTPNEKLFF. The CDR3 DNA sequence: TGTGCCAGCCGAAAGACCCCTAATGAAAAACTGTTTTTT.